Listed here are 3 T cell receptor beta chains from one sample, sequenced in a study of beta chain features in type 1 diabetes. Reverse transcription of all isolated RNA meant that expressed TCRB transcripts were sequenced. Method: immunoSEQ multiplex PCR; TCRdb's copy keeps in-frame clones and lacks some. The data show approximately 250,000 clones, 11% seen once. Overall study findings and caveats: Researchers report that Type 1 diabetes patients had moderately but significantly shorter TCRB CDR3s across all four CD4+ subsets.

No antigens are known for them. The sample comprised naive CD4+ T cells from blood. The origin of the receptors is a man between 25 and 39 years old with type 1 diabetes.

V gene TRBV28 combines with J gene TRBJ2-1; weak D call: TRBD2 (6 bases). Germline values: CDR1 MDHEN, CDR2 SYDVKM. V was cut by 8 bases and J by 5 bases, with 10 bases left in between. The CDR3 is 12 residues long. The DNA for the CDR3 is TGTGCCAGCCCCGGGAGAAACAATGAGCAGTTCTTC. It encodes CASPGRNNEQFF.

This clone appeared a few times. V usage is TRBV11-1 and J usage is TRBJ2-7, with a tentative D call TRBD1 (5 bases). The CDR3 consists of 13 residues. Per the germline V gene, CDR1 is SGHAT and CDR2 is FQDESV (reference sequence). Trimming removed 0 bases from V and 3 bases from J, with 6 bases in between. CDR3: CASSLAQGYEQYF. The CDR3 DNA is TGTGCCAGCAGCTTAGCGCAGGGCTACGAGCAGTACTTC.

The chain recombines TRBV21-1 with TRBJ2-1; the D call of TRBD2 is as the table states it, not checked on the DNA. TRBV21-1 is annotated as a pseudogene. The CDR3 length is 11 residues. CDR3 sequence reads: CRRTVQGEQFF. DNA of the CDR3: TGCCGGAGGACGGTTCAAGGTGAGCAGTTCTTC.